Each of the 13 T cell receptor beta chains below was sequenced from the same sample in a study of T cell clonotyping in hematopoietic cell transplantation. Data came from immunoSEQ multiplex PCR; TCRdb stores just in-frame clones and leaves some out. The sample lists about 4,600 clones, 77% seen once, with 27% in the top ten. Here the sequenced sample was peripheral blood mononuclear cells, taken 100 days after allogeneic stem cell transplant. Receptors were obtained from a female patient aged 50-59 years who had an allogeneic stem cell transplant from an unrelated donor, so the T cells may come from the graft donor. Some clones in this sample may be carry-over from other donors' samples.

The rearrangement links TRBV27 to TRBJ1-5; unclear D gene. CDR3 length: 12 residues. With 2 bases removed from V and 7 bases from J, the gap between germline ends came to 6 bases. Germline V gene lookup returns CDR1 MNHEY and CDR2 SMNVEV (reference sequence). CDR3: CASSLVGQPQHF. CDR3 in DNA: TGTGCCAGCAGTTTAGTGGGCCAGCCCCAGCATTTT.

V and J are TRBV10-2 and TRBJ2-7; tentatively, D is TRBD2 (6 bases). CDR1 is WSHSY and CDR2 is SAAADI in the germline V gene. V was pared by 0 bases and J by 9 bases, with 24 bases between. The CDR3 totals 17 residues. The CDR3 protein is CASSESRRVAFNPRQYF. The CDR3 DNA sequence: TGCGCCAGCAGTGAGTCCAGGAGGGTAGCTTTTAACCCGAGGCAGTACTTC.

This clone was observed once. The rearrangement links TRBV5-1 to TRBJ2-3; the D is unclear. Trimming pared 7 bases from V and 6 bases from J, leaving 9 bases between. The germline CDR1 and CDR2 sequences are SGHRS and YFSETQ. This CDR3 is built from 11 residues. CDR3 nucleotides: TGCGCCAGCGGTCCTCTCGATACGCAGTATTTT. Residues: CASGPLDTQYF.

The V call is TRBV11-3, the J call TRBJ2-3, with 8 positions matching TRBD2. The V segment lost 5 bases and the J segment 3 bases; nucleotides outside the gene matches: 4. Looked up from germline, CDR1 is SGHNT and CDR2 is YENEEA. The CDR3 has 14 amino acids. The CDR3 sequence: CASSPGLATDTQYF. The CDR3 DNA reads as TGTGCCAGCAGCCCAGGACTAGCAACAGATACGCAGTATTTT.

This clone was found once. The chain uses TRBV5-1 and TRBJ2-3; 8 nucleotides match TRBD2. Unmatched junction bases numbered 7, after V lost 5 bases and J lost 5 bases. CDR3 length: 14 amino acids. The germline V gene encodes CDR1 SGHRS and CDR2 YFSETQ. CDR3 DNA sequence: TGCGCCAGCAGACTAGCGGTGGAGGGAGATACGCAGTATTTT. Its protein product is CASRLAVEGDTQYF.

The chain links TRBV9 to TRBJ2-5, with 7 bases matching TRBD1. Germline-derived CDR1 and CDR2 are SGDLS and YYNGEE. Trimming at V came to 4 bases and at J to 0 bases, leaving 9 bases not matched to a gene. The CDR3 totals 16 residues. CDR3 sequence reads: CASSTKTGKYQETQYF. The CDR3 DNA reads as TGTGCCAGCAGCACAAAGACAGGGAAGTACCAAGAGACCCAGTACTTC.

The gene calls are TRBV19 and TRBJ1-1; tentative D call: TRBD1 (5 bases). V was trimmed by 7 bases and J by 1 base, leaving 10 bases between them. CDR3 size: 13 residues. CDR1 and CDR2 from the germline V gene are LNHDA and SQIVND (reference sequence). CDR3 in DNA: TGTGCCAGTACGGGCCAGGGGAACACTGAAGCTTTCTTT. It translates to CASTGQGNTEAFF. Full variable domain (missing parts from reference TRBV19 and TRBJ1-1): DGGITQSPKYLFRKEGQNVTLSCEQNLNHDAMYWYRQDPGQGLRLIYYSQIVNDFQKGDIAEGYSVSREKKESFPLTVTSAQKNPTAFYLCASTGQGNTEAFFGQGTRLTVV.

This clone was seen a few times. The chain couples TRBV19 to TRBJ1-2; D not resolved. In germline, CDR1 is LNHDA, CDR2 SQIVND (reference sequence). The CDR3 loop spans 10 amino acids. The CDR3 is CATESYGYTF. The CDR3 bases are TGTGCTACAGAGAGCTATGGCTACACCTTC.

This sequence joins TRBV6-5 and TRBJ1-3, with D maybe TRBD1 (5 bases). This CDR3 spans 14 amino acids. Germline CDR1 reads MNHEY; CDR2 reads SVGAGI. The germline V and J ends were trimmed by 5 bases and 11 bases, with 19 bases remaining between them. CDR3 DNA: TGTGCCAGCAGTCCAGGGAGCGGAAGGGGCTCCATATATTTT. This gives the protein CASSPGSGRGSIYF.

The CDR3 bases are TGTGCCAGCAGACGGGACAGTAATGAGCAGTTCTTC. As protein: CASRRDSNEQFF. The V and J genes are TRBV11-2 and TRBJ2-1, with TRBD1 identical over 7 bases. V trimming: 6 bases; J trimming: 7 bases; junction bases outside the gene matches: 3. The CDR3 extends over 12 amino acids. The germline V gene encodes CDR1 SGHAT and CDR2 FQNNGV.

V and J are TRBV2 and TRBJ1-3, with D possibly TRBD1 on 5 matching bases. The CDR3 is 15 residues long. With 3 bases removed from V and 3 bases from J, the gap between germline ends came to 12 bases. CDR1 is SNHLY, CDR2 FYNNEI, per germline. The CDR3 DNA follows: TGTGCCAGCAGTGATCAGGGTGAATTTGGAAACACCATATATTTT. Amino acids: CASSDQGEFGNTIYF.

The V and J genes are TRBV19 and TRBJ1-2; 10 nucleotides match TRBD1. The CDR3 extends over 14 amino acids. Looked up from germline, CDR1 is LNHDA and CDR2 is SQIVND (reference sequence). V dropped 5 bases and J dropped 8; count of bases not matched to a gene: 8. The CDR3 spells CASSFGTGAWGYTF. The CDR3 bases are TGTGCCAGTAGTTTTGGGACAGGGGCCTGGGGCTACACCTTC.

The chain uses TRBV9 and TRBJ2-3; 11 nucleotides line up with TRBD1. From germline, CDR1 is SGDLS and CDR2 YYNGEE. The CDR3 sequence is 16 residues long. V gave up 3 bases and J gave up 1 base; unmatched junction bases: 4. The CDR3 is CASSARTGGGTDTQYF. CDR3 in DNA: TGTGCCAGCAGCGCCCGGACAGGGGGCGGCACAGATACGCAGTATTTT.